Presented here are 9 T cell receptor beta chains from one specimen sequenced in a study of human T cells and chemical hapten exposure. Specified time point: pre-sensitization, week 0. Treatment defined: therapeutic diphenylcyclopropenone sensitization with weekly scalp DPC. TCRdb redid the calling of the RACE reads with MiXCR, one entry per CDR3 protein. The sample carries over 30,000 distinct CDR3 sequences, about 7.4% recorded once. Material: whole blood, obtained in connection with sensitization to the hapten diphenylcyclopropenone (DPC). Receptors were obtained from a woman aged 50 to 60 with alopecia areata. Some clones in this sample may be carry-over from other donors' samples.

This clonotype was recorded a few times. The rearrangement links TRBV5-1 to TRBJ2-7; D uncertain. V dropped 0 bases and J dropped 7 bases, with 8 bases sitting between them. Germline V gene data show CDR1 as SGHRS and CDR2 as YFSETQ. The CDR3 is 12 amino acids. This CDR3 is CASSLGFQEQYF. CDR3 nucleotide sequence: TGCGCCAGCAGCTTGGGTTTCCAGGAGCAGTACTTC.

V usage is TRBV6-2 or TRBV6-3 and J usage is TRBJ2-4, with 8 bases that match TRBD2. This CDR3 region has 15 residues. Germline V gives CDR1 MNHEY, CDR2 SVGEGT. The junction had 11 bases not matched to a gene; V was cut back by 6 bases and J by 7 bases. CDR3 DNA: TGTGCCAGCAGCCCCGTCGCGGGGGGCGCCAACATTCAGTACTTC. It encodes CASSPVAGGANIQYF.

This clonotype has a count of ten or more. The V and J genes are TRBV12-3 or TRBV12-4 and TRBJ2-1, with 9 bases that match TRBD2. V trimming: 4 bases; J trimming: 7 bases; junction bases outside the gene matches: 8. The CDR3 runs 15 residues. For the CDR3, the DNA is TGTGCCAGCAGTTCCTCAGCGGGAGGAAGGAATGAGCAGTTCTTC. It specifies CASSSSAGGRNEQFF.

This clonotype showed up many times. The gene calls are TRBV5-1 and TRBJ2-7; a possible D gene is TRBD2 (6 bases). Trimming removed 4 bases from V and 3 bases from J, with 17 bases in between. Per the germline V gene, CDR1 is SGHRS and CDR2 is YFSETQ. This CDR3 spans 15 amino acids. The CDR3 is CASSPRGGVGYEQYF. The CDR3 region has the DNA TGCGCCAGCAGCCCGCGGGGCGGAGTAGGCTACGAGCAGTACTTC.

A few counts support this clonotype. V gene TRBV20-1 combines with J gene TRBJ2-7; no definite D call. The V gene's germline CDR1 is DFQATT and CDR2 SNEGSKA (reference sequence). CDR3 length equals 14 residues. V lost 0 bases, J lost 0 bases, and 9 bases lay in between. CDR3 loop: CSAREPRLSYEQYF. As DNA, the CDR3 is TGCAGTGCTAGAGAGCCTAGACTCTCCTACGAGCAGTACTTC.

This clonotype was counted many times. The chain joins TRBV2 to TRBJ2-3, with 13 bases fitting TRBD2. V lost 3 bases and J lost 4; bases outside the gene matches: 4. The germline gives CDR1 SNHLY, CDR2 FYNNEI. The CDR3 contains 16 residues. The CDR3 DNA reads as TGTGCCAGCAGTGATAGGACTAGCGGGAGAGCAGATACGCAGTATTTT. Translated: CASSDRTSGRADTQYF.

This clonotype was picked up a small number of times. This chain links TRBV7-2 with TRBJ2-5; 7 bases are shared with TRBD2. In germline, CDR1 is SGHTA, CDR2 FQGNSA. CDR3 size: 14 residues. Germline trimming cut 3 bases from V and 2 bases from J; bases unmatched to any gene: 3. For the CDR3, the DNA is TGTGCCAGCAGCTTCCAAGCGGGGCAAGAGACCCAGTACTTC. Translation: CASSFQAGQETQYF.

This clonotype was detected ten times or more. CDR3: CASSESGTDYF. CDR3 bases: TGCGCCAGCAGTGAGTCGGGGACAGATTACTTC. The J gene is TRBJ2-7, the V gene TRBV10-1; TRBD1 matches at 7 bases. Germline lookup yields CDR1 WNHNN and CDR2 SYGVQD (reference sequence). There are 11 residues in the CDR3. With 0 bases clipped from V and 13 bases from J, the junction kept 3 bases outside the gene matches.

This clonotype came up a few times. The chain carries TRBV7-9 and TRBJ1-1; D gene unclear. Germline CDR1 SEHNR, CDR2 FQNEAQ (reference sequence). The CDR3 runs to 14 residues. V lost 5 bases and J 4 bases, leaving 14 bases between the germline ends. The CDR3 loop reads CASSPSLGGTEAFF. In DNA form, the CDR3 reads TGTGCCAGCAGCCCTAGTTTGGGTGGCACTGAAGCTTTCTTT.